Sequencing of this T cell receptor (beta chain) was carried out in a study of T cell responses to AZD1222 COVID-19 vaccine. Study at large: Both about-4-week and about-12-week second-dose recipients were combined. Study-level results: Donors were mostly white British, more females; clonal diversity possibly underestimated.

The table came from immunoSEQ multiplex PCR; TCRdb's copy has only in-frame clones and leaves some out. The sample records 100,000 to 150,000 clones, about 88% being singletons. CDR1 and CDR2 (germline): MDHEN, SYDVKM. This CDR3 contains 14 residues. V lost 3 bases and J lost 5, with 14 bases in between. As for this clone: Its cognate antigen is unknown.

The sequence was collected from an adult in good health. This chain joins TRBV28 and TRBJ2-7; D may be TRBD1 (5 bases). This specimen was peripheral blood, taken on day 0 of AZD1222 vaccination. The CDR3 loop is CASSFLGATDEQYF. DNA of the CDR3: TGTGCCAGCAGTTTTCTAGGGGCGACGGACGAGCAGTACTTC.